These 8 T cell receptor beta chains came from one sample sequenced in a study of cytomegalovirus exposure and HLA in healthy donors. Primers: 60 Vbeta forward and 13 Jbeta reverse. Clones were read by immunoSEQ multiplex PCR, and TCRdb kept only the in-frame ones, dropping some. The repertoire holds approximately 110,000 clones, roughly 74% seen once, with approximately 0.9% in the top ten. Material: PBMCs. The source of these receptors is a woman aged 25 to 39 in good health and CMV-seronegative.

The sample holds one count of this clone. This chain links TRBV18 with TRBJ2-5; D is perhaps TRBD1 (6 bases). The CDR3 is 16 residues long. V lost 0 bases to trimming and J lost 4 bases, with 15 bases between them. Germline assignment: CDR1 KGHSH and CDR2 LQKENI. The CDR3 DNA reads as TGTGCCAGCTCACCACCGTCTGCAGGGGAAGGAGAGACCCAGTACTTC. This sequence encodes CASSPPSAGEGETQYF.

The CDR3 DNA reads TGTGCCAGCAGTTACTCGACAAGCGGGGTTTACAATGAGCAGTTCTTC. Translation gives CASSYSTSGVYNEQFF. The rearrangement links TRBV6-5 to TRBJ2-1; 7 bases are shared with TRBD2. The ends lost 0 bases at V and 4 bases at J; junction bases unmatched: 6. The CDR3 extends over 16 amino acids. Germline values: CDR1 MNHEY, CDR2 SVGAGI.

This chain joins TRBV6-4 and TRBJ1-2; D may be TRBD1 (6 bases). The germline V gene encodes CDR1 MRHNA and CDR2 SNTAGT. The CDR3 sequence is 11 residues long. Between the trimmed V and J ends, which lost 10 bases and 4 bases, there was a span of 10 bases. In DNA form, the CDR3 reads TGTGCCACCAGGGGACTCTATGGCTACACCTTC. It specifies CATRGLYGYTF.

This chain connects TRBV27 to TRBJ2-3; no clear D. V lost 5 bases to trimming and J lost 4 bases, with 7 bases between them. Germline V gene sequence: CDR1 MNHEY, CDR2 SMNVEV (reference sequence). CDR3 length: 12 amino acids. The CDR3 sequence: CASSQRADTQYF. The CDR3 bases are TGTGCCAGCAGTCAACGGGCAGATACGCAGTATTTT.

The J gene is TRBJ2-1, the V gene TRBV6-5, with D unclear. The ends were cut back, 8 bases at V and 4 bases at J, with 12 bases in the middle. There are 13 residues in the CDR3. Germline V gene lookup returns CDR1 MNHEY and CDR2 SVGAGI. CDR3 DNA: TGTGCCAGCTCCGTTCGGTCTTACAATGAGCAGTTCTTC. This encodes CASSVRSYNEQFF.

The V gene is TRBV6-1, the J gene TRBJ1-1; D is perhaps TRBD1 (5 bases). The CDR3 length is 14 residues. Germline loops: CDR1 MNHNS, CDR2 SASEGT. V gave up 5 bases and J gave up 10 bases, with 20 bases separating them. CDR3 protein: CASSNPGRASRAFF. CDR3 bases: TGTGCCAGCAGTAATCCAGGGAGGGCAAGTCGAGCTTTCTTT.

The CDR3 DNA reads as TGTGCCAGCTCCCCCACACTGGACAGGGGGGTCACTGAAGCTTTCTTT. This gives the protein CASSPTLDRGVTEAFF. The rearrangement uses TRBV18 and TRBJ1-1; 10 positions match TRBD1. The CDR3 runs 16 residues. After removal of 6 bases from V and 4 bases from J, the junction contained 11 bases not matched to a gene. Germline V gene sequence: CDR1 KGHSH, CDR2 LQKENI.

This sequence joins TRBV6-5 and TRBJ2-1; 11 nucleotides align to TRBD2. This CDR3 region has 15 residues. Germline trimming cut 6 bases from V and 7 bases from J; bases unmatched to any gene: 8. Germline CDR1 reads MNHEY; CDR2 reads SVGAGI. The CDR3 region has the DNA TGTGCCAGCAGATCCGGGACTAGCGGCCATAATGAGCAGTTCTTC. This translates into CASRSGTSGHNEQFF.